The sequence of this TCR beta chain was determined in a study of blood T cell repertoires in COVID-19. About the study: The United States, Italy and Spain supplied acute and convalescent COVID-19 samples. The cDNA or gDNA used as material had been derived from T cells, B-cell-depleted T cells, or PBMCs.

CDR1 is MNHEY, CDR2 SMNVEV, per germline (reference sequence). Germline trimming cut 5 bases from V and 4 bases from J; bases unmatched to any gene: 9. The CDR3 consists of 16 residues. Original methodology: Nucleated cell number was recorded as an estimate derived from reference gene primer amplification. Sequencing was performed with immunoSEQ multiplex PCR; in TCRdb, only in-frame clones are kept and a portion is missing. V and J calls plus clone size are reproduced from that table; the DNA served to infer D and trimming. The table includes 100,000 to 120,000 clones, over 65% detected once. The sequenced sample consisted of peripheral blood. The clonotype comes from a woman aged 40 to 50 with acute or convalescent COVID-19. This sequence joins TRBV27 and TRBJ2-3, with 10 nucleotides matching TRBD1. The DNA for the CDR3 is TGTGCCAGCAGTCAATGGACAGGGGGGCTCGCAGATACGCAGTATTTT. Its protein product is CASSQWTGGLADTQYF.